This entry describes one T cell receptor (beta chain). As yet, its antigen is unknown. The V gene end was trimmed by 1 base and the J gene end by 4 bases; junction bases not matched to a gene: 3. The germline V gene encodes CDR1 GTSNPN and CDR2 SVGIG (reference sequence). The CDR3 sequence is 13 residues long. This entry comes from a study of response to subunit inactivated influenza vaccine. From the RT-PCR reads, TCRdb called clonotypes with MiXCR, one entry per CDR3 protein. Seen here are 800,000 to 1,000,000 distinct CDR3 sequences, roughly 20% observed once, and the top ten hold roughly 10%. Study results and limitations: Each seasonal influenza vaccination, the authors suggested, recruits few new T cells.

The receptor was isolated from a middle-aged man who received an inactivated influenza vaccine. The material was PBMCs from blood, obtained around 5 days after vaccination. The chain has TRBV30 and TRBJ1-2; 7 positions agree with TRBD1. The CDR3 DNA sequence: TGTGCCTGGAGTGGGGACAGTGGCTATGGCTACACCTTC. Its translation is CAWSGDSGYGYTF.